The subject of this entry is one T cell receptor (beta chain). A far larger clone lies a single base away; this is likely a read error. Other DNA sequences in this sample translate to the same CDR3. This entry belongs to a study of shared clonotypes between healthy human individuals. The CDR3 runs 16 residues. The germline V gene has CDR1 LGHNA and CDR2 YSLEER. Sequenced by immunoSEQ multiplex PCR; TCRdb stores in-frame clones only, minus some. Of a few hundred thousand clones in the sample, roughly 72% are singletons; the top ten hold around 11%. The chain has TRBV4-3 and TRBJ2-6; possible D gene TRBD1, 5 bases. The receptor was derived from a woman in her thirties or forties in good health. Some clones in this sample may be carry-over from other donors' samples. Sequenced material: PBMCs. This CDR3 is CASSRGQGSGANVLTF. As DNA, the CDR3 is TGCGCCAGCAGCCGTGGCCAAGGCTCTGGGGCCAACGTCCTAACTTTC.